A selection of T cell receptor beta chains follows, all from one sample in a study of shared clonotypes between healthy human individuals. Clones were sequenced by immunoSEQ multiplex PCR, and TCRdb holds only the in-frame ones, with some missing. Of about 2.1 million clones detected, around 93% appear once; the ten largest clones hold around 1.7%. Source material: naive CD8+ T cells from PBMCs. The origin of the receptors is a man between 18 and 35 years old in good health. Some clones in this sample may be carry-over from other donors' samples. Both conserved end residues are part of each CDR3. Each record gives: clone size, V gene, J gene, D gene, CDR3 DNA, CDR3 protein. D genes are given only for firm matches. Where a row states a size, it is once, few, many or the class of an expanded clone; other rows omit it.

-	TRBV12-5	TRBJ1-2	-	TGTGCTAGTGGTTCCCCATTACAGGGCGGCTACACCTTC	CASGSPLQGGYTF
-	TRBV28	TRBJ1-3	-	TGTGCCAGCAGTTTCCCGTGGGGAACTGGAAACACCATATATTTT	CASSFPWGTGNTIYF
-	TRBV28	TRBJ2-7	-	TGTGCCAGCAGTTTAGGCCTAGCAACGGAGCAGTACTTC	CASSLGLATEQYF
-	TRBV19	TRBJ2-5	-	TGTGCCAGTAGTACCCTAGGCCCCGGGAAGACCCAGTACTTC	CASSTLGPGKTQYF
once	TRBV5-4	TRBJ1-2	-	TGTGCCAGCAGCTTGGGGCGGGCGGGGGCTAACTATGGCTACACCTTC	CASSLGRAGANYGYTF
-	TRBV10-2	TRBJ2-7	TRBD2	TGCGCCAGCAGTGAGGTTAGGACTAGCGGCCAGAGCTCCTACGAGCAGTACTTC	CASSEVRTSGQSSYEQYF
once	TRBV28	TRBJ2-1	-	TGTGCCAGCAGTGCGGACGGTGCCTACAATGAGCAGTTCTTC	CASSADGAYNEQFF
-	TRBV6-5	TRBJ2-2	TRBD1	TGTGCCAGCAGGATGACAGGGGAGTACACCGGGGAGCTGTTTTTT	CASRMTGEYTGELFF
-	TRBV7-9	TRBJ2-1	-	TGTGCCAGCAGCCAACTAGTTGGTGAGCAGTTCTTC	CASSQLVGEQFF
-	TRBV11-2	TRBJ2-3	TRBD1	TGTGCCAGCAGCTTAGTCGGGACAGGATCAGATACGCAGTATTTT	CASSLVGTGSDTQYF
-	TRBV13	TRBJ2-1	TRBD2	TGTGCCAGCAGCTCTTGGACTAGCGGCAACAATGAGCAGTTCTTC	CASSSWTSGNNEQFF
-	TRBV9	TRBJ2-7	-	TGTGCCAGCAGCGCGGGTCCCGCGGACGAGCAGTACTTC	CASSAGPADEQYF
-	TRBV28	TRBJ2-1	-	TGTGCCAGCAGTAACGTTGGAGTGCTCTACAATGAGCAGTTCTTC	CASSNVGVLYNEQFF
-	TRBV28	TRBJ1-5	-	TGTGCCAGCAGTTTATACAGTAATAGCAATCAGCCCCAGCATTTT	CASSLYSNSNQPQHF
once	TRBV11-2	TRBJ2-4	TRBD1	TGTGCCAGCAGCTTACTGTTGGGGACAGAGGCGTTATGGAACATTCAGTACTTC	CASSLLLGTEALWNIQYF
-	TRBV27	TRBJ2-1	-	TGTGCCAGCAGTTTATCGCAGAGCGCCTACAATGAGCAGTTCTTC	CASSLSQSAYNEQFF
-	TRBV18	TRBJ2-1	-	TGTGCCAGCTCGGAAATCGGGTCCTCCTACAATGAGCAGTTCTTC	CASSEIGSSYNEQFF
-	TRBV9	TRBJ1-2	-	TGTGCCAGCAGCGGATGGACGGGAACTAACTATGGCTACACCTTC	CASSGWTGTNYGYTF
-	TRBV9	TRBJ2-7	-	TGTGCCAGCAGTACTCGGGCAGACCACACCTTCTACGAGCAGTACTTC	CASSTRADHTFYEQYF
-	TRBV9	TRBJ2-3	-	TGTGCCAGCAGCGCCAGGGAACGAACCACAGATACGCAGTATTTT	CASSARERTTDTQYF
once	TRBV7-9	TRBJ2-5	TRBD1	TGTGCCAGCAGCTCCGGGACAGGGGACCAAGAGACCCAGTACTTC	CASSSGTGDQETQYF
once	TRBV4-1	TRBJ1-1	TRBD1	TGCGCCAGCAGCCAAGTCGGGACAGGGGGCGTCGGAGCTTTCTTT	CASSQVGTGGVGAFF
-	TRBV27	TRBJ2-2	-	TGTGCCAGCAGTAATAACAGGAGGAAAAGGATAGACGGGGAGCTGTTTTTT	CASSNNRRKRIDGELFF
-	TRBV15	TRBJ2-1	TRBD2	TGTGCCACCCGAAAGACTAGCGGGAGTCCCCACAATGAGCAGTTCTTC	CATRKTSGSPHNEQFF
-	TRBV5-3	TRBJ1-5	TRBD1	TGTGCCAGAAGCTCCTTCACCGGGACAGACTATAGCAATCAGCCCCAGCATTTT	CARSSFTGTDYSNQPQHF
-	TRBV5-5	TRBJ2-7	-	TGTGCCAGCAGCTTGCTGCTGCTCTCCGAGCAGTACTTC	CASSLLLLSEQYF
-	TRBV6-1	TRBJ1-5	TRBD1	TGTGCCAGCAGTGAAGACAGGGGGACCCTTTATAGCAATCAGCCCCAGCATTTT	CASSEDRGTLYSNQPQHF
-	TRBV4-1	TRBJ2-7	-	TGCGCCAGCAGCCAAGTACTAGTCCAAGTCAACGAGCAGTACTTC	CASSQVLVQVNEQYF
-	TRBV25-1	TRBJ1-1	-	TGTGCCGGCAGCCCGGGAGTACGGACTGAAGCTTTCTTT	CAGSPGVRTEAFF
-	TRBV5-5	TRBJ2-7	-	TGTGCCAGCAGCTTTCAGACAGGCAACTACGAGCAGTACTTC	CASSFQTGNYEQYF
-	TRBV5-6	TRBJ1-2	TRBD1	TGTGCCAGCAGCGCCGGACAGGGGGTCTATGGCTACACCTTC	CASSAGQGVYGYTF
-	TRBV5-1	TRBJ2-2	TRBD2	TGCGCCAGCAGCTTTTGGCCGGTTACTAGCGGGAGGGATACCGGGGAGCTGTTTTTT	CASSFWPVTSGRDTGELFF
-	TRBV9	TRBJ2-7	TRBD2	TGTGCCAGCAGCGTATCCGGGAGGCAAGAGCAGTACTTC	CASSVSGRQEQYF
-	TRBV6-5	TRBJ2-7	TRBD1	TGTGCCAGCAGTTACGGGGACAGGTACAACGAGCAGTACTTC	CASSYGDRYNEQYF
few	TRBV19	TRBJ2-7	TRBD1	TGTGCCAGTAGTATGGGCAGGGGGCCTTACTACGAGCAGTACTTC	CASSMGRGPYYEQYF
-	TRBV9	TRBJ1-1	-	TGTGCCAGCAGCGACCGACTAACCATGAACACTGAAGCTTTCTTT	CASSDRLTMNTEAFF